A selection of T cell receptor beta chains follows, all from one sample in a study of identical twins. TCRdb re-called the 5' RACE reads through MiXCR, storing one row per CDR3 protein. The table has 1.5 million to 2 million distinct CDR3 sequences, roughly a third seen once. The sequenced sample consisted of cord blood. The source is a newborn girl in good health. Each CDR3 is given with its conserved first and last residue. The D gene is left open where the match is weak. Clone size appears in some rows only: once, few, many, or a class for an expanded clone.

D gene | clone size | J gene | V gene | CDR3 protein | CDR3 DNA
. | once | TRBJ1-4 | TRBV20-1 | CSARPLGAPNEKLFF | TGCAGTGCTCGCCCTTTGGGGGCACCTAATGAAAAACTGTTTTTT
. | . | TRBJ2-1 | TRBV10-3 | CAVSESSVAGWTYNEQFF | TGTGCCGTCAGTGAGTCGAGTGTGGCGGGATGGACCTACAATGAGCAGTTCTTC
TRBD2 | . | TRBJ2-3 | TRBV2 | CASRGTSGRTSTDTQCF | TGTGCCAGCAGGGGGACTAGCGGGAGGACTAGCACAGATACGCAGTGTTTT
. | . | TRBJ1-1 | TRBV10-3 | CATATQQDTEAFF | TGCGCCACAGCGACACAGCAGGACACTGAAGCTTTCTTT
TRBD1 | few | TRBJ1-1 | TRBV10-2 | CASRGTAMNTEAFF | TGCGCCAGCAGGGGGACAGCCATGAACACTGAAGCTTTCTTT
. | few | TRBJ2-1 | TRBV5-1 | CASRYTGRTYNEQFF | TGCGCCAGCCGATACACAGGGAGAACCTACAATGAGCAGTTCTTC
. | many | TRBJ1-2 | TRBV12-3/TRBV12-4 | CASSSGYYGYTF | TGTGCCAGCAGTTCAGGATACTATGGCTACACCTTC
. | . | TRBJ1-5 | TRBV24-1 | CATSDLGRRGMDQPQHF | TGTGCCACCAGTGATTTGGGCAGGAGGGGAATGGATCAGCCCCAGCATTTT
. | . | TRBJ2-4 | TRBV2 | CASRLGQPKNIQYF | TGTGCCAGCAGACTGGGCCAGCCCAAAAACATTCAGTACTTC
TRBD1 | . | TRBJ1-1 | TRBV5-5 | CASSFLDRGFNTEAFF | TGTGCCAGCAGCTTCCTGGACAGGGGTTTTAACACTGAAGCTTTCTTT